This T cell receptor (beta chain) was profiled in a study of cytomegalovirus exposure and HLA in healthy donors. Study-wide findings and caveats: Being productive about 90% or about 30% of the time was typical of most TCR beta V segments in an earlier analysis. The study carried out a later analysis of TCR beta sequences. It associated 15,000 to 20,000 of them with specific HLA alleles at a false discovery rate of 0.05.

V was trimmed by 6 bases and J by 2 bases, leaving 11 bases between them. CDR1 is SGHVS, CDR2 FNYEAQ, per germline. The CDR3 totals 14 residues. The PCR had 60 Vbeta and 13 Jbeta primers. Sequencing used immunoSEQ multiplex PCR; TCRdb keeps in-frame clones, though not all of them. The sample totals 150,000 to 250,000 clones; its top ten clones hold around 0.74%. Details on this clone: Antigen: not known.

The genes are TRBV7-6 and TRBJ1-5; D ambiguous. The specimen sequenced was PBMCs. The clonotype originates from a boy aged 5-17 years in good health and CMV-seronegative. CDR3 amino acids: CASSPRGGNQPQHF. The CDR3 DNA sequence: TGTGCCAGCAGTCCCCGGGGAGGCAATCAGCCCCAGCATTTT.